This T cell receptor beta chain was found in a study of siplizumab effects on memory and regulatory T cells. The V and J ends lost 5 bases and 0 bases respectively, with 10 bases between them. The CDR3 length is 15 residues. Germline CDR1 is SGHTA and CDR2 is FQGNSA. The method was immunoSEQ multiplex PCR; TCRdb's version includes in-frame clones alone and lacks a portion of them. The sample includes approximately 120,000 clones, under 95% seen only once; the top ten take under 0.75%. Findings and limits, study-wide: Of the proliferating CD4+ or CD8+ clones, roughly 80-96% lacked a naive or memory phenotype that could be assigned. Of the alloreactive clones, only a minor fraction mapped to unstimulated subsets. Naive T cells seemed more diverse than memory cells; they also seemed major alloresponse contributors. Siplizumab produced a significant drop in alloreactive sequences attributable to unstimulated CD4+ memory cells.

Note on this clone: Its matching antigen is unknown.

The chain joins TRBV7-2 to TRBJ2-2; D is perhaps TRBD1 (5 bases). This TCR was sampled from a human donor in good health. The material sequenced was Tregs sorted from blood. CDR3 nucleotide sequence: TGTGCCAGCAGCAAATGGGGCCCGAACACCGGGGAGCTGTTTTTT. As protein: CASSKWGPNTGELFF.